Listed here are 9 T cell receptor beta chains from one sample, sequenced in a study of CD8 T cells in Susac syndrome. Random hexamers served to reverse transcribe about 0.5 to 1 ug RNA. Each CDR3 protein is one row after TCRdb ran MiXCR on the immunoSEQ multiplex PCR reads. The profile shows some 120,000 distinct CDR3 sequences, 90% to 95% of them singletons. Sequenced material: CD4+ T cells from PBMCs. All receptors derive from a human donor in good health.

The rearrangement joins TRBV29-1 to TRBJ1-5; 10 nucleotides match TRBD1. The CDR3 length is 13 residues. Germline values: CDR1 SQVTM, CDR2 ANQGSEA. V gave up 6 bases and J gave up 6 bases; unmatched junction bases: 5. The CDR3 protein is CSVNGQGGQPQHF. CDR3 DNA: TGCAGCGTGAATGGACAGGGGGGTCAGCCCCAGCATTTT.

The V gene is TRBV3-1, the J gene TRBJ1-2; D unclear. Germline CDR1 and CDR2: LGHDT and YNNKEL (reference sequence). CDR3 length: 13 amino acids. V was trimmed by 4 bases and J by 4 bases, leaving 10 bases between them. CDR3 nucleotides: TGTGCCAGCAGCCCGACACCTTCCTATGGCTACACCTTC. This translates into CASSPTPSYGYTF. Filled out from reference TRBV3-1 and TRBJ1-2, the complete variable domain reads DTAVSQTPKYLVTQMGNDKSIKCEQNLGHDTMYWYKQDSKKFLKIMFSYNNKELIINETVPNRFSPKSPDKAHLNLHINSLELGDSAVYFCASSPTPSYGYTFGSGTRLTVV.

The V gene is TRBV19, the J gene TRBJ2-1, with 9 bases aligning to TRBD1. The CDR3 extends over 15 amino acids. Germline loops: CDR1 LNHDA, CDR2 SQIVND (reference sequence). V trimming: 9 bases; J trimming: 6 bases; junction bases outside the gene matches: 12. The CDR3 DNA sequence: TGTGCCAGCAAACTCCAGGACAGGGGTGGCAATGAGCAGTTCTTC. Translation: CASKLQDRGGNEQFF.

This clonotype has more than one count but fewer than ten. The V call is TRBV7-2, the J call TRBJ2-2; D not resolved. The CDR3 contains 15 residues. The V end was cut by 1 base, the J end by 2 bases, with 8 bases between. Germline loops: CDR1 SGHTA, CDR2 FQGNSA. CDR3 sequence: CASSLVAVNTGELFF. In DNA, the CDR3 is TGTGCCAGCAGCTTAGTTGCGGTCAACACCGGGGAGCTGTTTTTT.

The chain carries TRBV27 and TRBJ2-7; D possibly matches TRBD1 or TRBD2 (5 bases each). V lost 5 bases, J lost 4 bases, and 18 bases lay in between. CDR1 and CDR2 (germline): MNHEY, SMNVEV (reference sequence). The CDR3 runs to 15 residues. CDR3 nucleotides: TGTGCCAGCAGTCCGCAGGGTGAGGGAGTGTACGAGCAGTACTTC. This codes for CASSPQGEGVYEQYF.

This chain uses TRBV11-2 with TRBJ1-2; D not certain. Germline lookup yields CDR1 SGHAT and CDR2 FQNNGV. V shed 3 bases and J shed 0 bases, with 5 bases lying between them. This CDR3 is built from 13 residues. For the CDR3, the DNA is TGTGCCAGCAGCTTCGGCCCTAACTATGGCTACACCTTC. It codes for CASSFGPNYGYTF.

The chain couples TRBV3-1 to TRBJ2-1; no clear D gene. The ends were cut back, 1 base at V and 10 bases at J, with 8 bases in the middle. CDR3 size: 12 residues. The germline V gene encodes CDR1 LGHDT and CDR2 YNNKEL (reference sequence). CDR3 bases: TGTGCCAGCAGCCAAGGGGCTTGGGAGCAGTTCTTC. Its protein is CASSQGAWEQFF.

The CDR3 spells CASSPDQGLGETQYF. The CDR3 region has the DNA TGTGCCAGCTCACCAGATCAGGGGCTAGGAGAGACCCAGTACTTC. The chain recombines TRBV18 with TRBJ2-5; D is perhaps TRBD1 (6 bases). Germline V lookup: CDR1 KGHSH, CDR2 LQKENI. The CDR3 consists of 15 residues. The V end was cut by 2 bases, the J end by 4 bases, with 14 bases between.

The chain carries TRBV7-9 and TRBJ1-1, with D perhaps TRBD1 (6 bases). The CDR3 contains 14 residues. The germline CDR1 and CDR2 sequences are SEHNR and FQNEAQ (reference sequence). Deletions cut 5 bases from V and 3 bases from J, with 13 bases between. The CDR3, as DNA: TGTGCCAGCAGCCCGACAGGTCGTTACACTGAAGCTTTCTTT. This sequence encodes CASSPTGRYTEAFF.